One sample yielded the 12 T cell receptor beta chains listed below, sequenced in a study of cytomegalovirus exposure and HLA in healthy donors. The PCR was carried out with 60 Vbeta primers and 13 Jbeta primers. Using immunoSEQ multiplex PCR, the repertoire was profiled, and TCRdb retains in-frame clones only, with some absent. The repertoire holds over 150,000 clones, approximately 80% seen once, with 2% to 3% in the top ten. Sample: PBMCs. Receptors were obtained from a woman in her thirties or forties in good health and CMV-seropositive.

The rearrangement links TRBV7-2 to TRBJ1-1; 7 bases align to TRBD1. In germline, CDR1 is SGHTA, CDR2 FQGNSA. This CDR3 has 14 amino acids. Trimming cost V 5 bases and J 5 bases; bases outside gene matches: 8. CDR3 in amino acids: CASSRGQVGTEAFF. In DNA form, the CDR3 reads TGTGCCAGCAGCCGAGGACAGGTGGGTACTGAAGCTTTCTTT.

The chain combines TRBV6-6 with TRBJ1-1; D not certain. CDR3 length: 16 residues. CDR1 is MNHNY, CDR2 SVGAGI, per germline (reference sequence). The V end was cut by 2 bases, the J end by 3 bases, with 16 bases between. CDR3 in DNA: TGTGCCAGCAGTTACCGGAGGACTGGCTTAGACACTGAAGCTTTCTTT. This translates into CASSYRRTGLDTEAFF.

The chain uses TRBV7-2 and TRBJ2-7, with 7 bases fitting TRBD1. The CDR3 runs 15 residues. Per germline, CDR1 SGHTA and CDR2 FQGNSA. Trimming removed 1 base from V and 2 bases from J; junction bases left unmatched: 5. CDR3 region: CASSLVGQVTYEQYF. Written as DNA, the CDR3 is TGTGCCAGCAGCTTAGTAGGACAGGTGACCTACGAGCAGTACTTC.

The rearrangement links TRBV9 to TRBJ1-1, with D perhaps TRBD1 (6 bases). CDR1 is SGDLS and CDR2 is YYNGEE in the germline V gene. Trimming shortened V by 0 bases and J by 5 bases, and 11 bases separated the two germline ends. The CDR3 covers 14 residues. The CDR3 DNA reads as TGTGCCAGCAGCGTAGCCTTCAGGGGAACTGAAGCTTTCTTT. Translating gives CASSVAFRGTEAFF.

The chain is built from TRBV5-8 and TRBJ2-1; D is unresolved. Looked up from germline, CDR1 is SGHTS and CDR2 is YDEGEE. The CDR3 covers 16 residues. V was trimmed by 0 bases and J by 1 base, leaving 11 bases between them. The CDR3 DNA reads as TGTGCCAGCAGCTTGGGGTCCAGTATTTCCTACAATGAGCAGTTCTTC. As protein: CASSLGSSISYNEQFF.

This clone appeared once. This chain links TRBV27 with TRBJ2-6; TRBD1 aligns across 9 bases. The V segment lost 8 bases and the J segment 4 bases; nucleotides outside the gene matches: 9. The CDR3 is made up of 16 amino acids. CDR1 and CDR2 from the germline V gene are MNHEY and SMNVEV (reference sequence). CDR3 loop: CASAWTGVDGANVLTF. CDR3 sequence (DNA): TGTGCCAGCGCCTGGACAGGGGTTGACGGGGCCAACGTCCTGACTTTC. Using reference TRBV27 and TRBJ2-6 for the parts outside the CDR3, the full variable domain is EAQVTQNPRYLITVTGKKLTVTCSQNMNHEYMSWYRQDPGLGLRQIYYSMNVEVTDKGDVPEGYKVSRKEKRNFPLILESPSPNQTSLYFCASAWTGVDGANVLTFGAGSRLTVL.

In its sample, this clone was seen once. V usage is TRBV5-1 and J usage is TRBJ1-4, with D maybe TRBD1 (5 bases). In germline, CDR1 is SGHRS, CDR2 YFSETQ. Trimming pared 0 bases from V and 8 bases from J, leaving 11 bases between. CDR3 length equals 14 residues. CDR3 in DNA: TGCGCCAGCAGCTTGGAGGGGCAGGGAGAAAAACTGTTTTTT. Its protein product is CASSLEGQGEKLFF.

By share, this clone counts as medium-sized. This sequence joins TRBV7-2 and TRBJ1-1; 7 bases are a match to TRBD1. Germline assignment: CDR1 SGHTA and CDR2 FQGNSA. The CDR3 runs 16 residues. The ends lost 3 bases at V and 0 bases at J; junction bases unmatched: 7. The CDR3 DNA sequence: TGTGCCAGCAGCTTCGACAGGGTATCGATGAACACTGAAGCTTTCTTT. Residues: CASSFDRVSMNTEAFF.

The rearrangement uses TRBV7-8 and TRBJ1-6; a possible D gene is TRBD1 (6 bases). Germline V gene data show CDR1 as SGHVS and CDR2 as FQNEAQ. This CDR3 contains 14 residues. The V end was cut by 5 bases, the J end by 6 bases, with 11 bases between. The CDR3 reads CASSPGAGNSPLHF. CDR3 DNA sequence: TGTGCCAGCAGCCCAGGGGCGGGTAATTCACCCCTCCACTTT. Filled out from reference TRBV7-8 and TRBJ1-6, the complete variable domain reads GAGVSQSPRYKVAKRGQDVALRCDPISGHVSLFWYQQALGQGPEFLTYFQNEAQLDKSGLPSDRFFAERPEGSVSTLKIQRTQQEDSAVYLCASSPGAGNSPLHFGNGTRLTVT.

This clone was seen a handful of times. The CDR3 sequence is CASSSTDTYNEQFF. CDR3 nucleotide sequence: TGTGCCAGCTCATCGACAGACACCTACAATGAGCAGTTCTTC. The chain is built from TRBV18 and TRBJ2-1, with D perhaps matching TRBD1 (5 bases). From germline, CDR1 is KGHSH and CDR2 LQKENI. This CDR3 region has 14 residues. V was pared by 5 bases and J by 2 bases, with 10 bases between.

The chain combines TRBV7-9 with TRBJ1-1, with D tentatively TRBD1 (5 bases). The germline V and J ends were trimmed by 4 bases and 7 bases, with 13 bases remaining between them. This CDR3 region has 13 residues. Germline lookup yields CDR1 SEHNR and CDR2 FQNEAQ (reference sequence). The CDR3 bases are TGTGCCAGCAGCTCCCGGCAGGGCAGTGAAGCTTTCTTT. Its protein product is CASSSRQGSEAFF.

The CDR3 DNA follows: TGTGCCAGCAAATACCCGGAGACGGTCTATGGCTACACCTTC. This sequence encodes CASKYPETVYGYTF. The rearrangement joins TRBV28 to TRBJ1-2; D unresolved. Germline V lookup: CDR1 MDHEN, CDR2 SYDVKM. The ends were cut back, 7 bases at V and 4 bases at J, with 16 bases in the middle. The CDR3 length is 14 residues.